This paragraph covers one TCR beta chain sequence. The V end lost 5 bases, the J end lost 2 bases, and 13 bases lay between the germline ends. The germline gives CDR1 MDHEN, CDR2 SYDVKM. This CDR3 has 14 residues. This entry is derived from a study of blood T cell repertoires in COVID-19. Overall study context: There were acute and convalescent COVID-19 samples, and they came from the United States, Italy and Spain. T cells, B-cell-depleted T cells, or PBMCs supplied cDNA or gDNA.

Study processing details: Reference gene primers were amplified, and this amplification served to estimate nucleated cell counts. Sequencing used immunoSEQ multiplex PCR; TCRdb keeps in-frame clones, though not all of them. The V and J calls and clone size were taken over from that table, and D and trimming were inferred from the DNA. The sample records about 53,000 clones, 86% being singletons. V is TRBV28 and J is TRBJ2-7; possibly TRBD1 for D (6 bases). This receptor was taken from a man aged 80 or over with acute or convalescent COVID-19. Specimen: peripheral blood. CDR3 bases: TGTGCCAGCAGTCCCCGGGACATAACCTACGAGCAGTACTTC. Its translation: CASSPRDITYEQYF.